What follows are 24 T cell receptor beta chains derived from one specimen sequenced in a study of blood T cell repertoires in COVID-19. Sequencing used immunoSEQ multiplex PCR; TCRdb keeps in-frame clones, though not all of them. The top ten clones hold roughly 12% of a sample with around 180,000 clones, roughly 76% of them seen once. The sample comprised peripheral blood. All receptors derive from a woman older than 75 with COVID-19, enrolled during active disease.

The chain carries TRBV20-1 and TRBJ2-1; possible D gene TRBD2, 6 bases. Germline V gene lookup returns CDR1 DFQATT and CDR2 SNEGSKA (reference sequence). The CDR3 has 8 residues. CDR3 in amino acids: CSGGEQFF. For the CDR3, the DNA is TGCAGCGGGGGTGAGCAGTTCTTC.

This clone came up a few times. The V gene is TRBV27, the J gene TRBJ1-6; D unresolved. The germline CDR1 and CDR2 sequences are MNHEY and SMNVEV (reference sequence). Deletions cut 2 bases from V and 11 bases from J, with 10 bases between. This CDR3 is built from 13 residues. Here the CDR3 reads CASSLGPGAPLHF. CDR3 sequence (DNA): TGTGCCAGCAGTTTAGGTCCTGGAGCACCCCTCCACTTT.

The CDR3 nucleotides read TGCGCCAGCAGACGACAGGGGGCCCGTTCAGATACGCAGTATTTT. Amino acid sequence: CASRRQGARSDTQYF. The V and J genes are TRBV5-1 and TRBJ2-3; TRBD1 aligns across 10 bases. The CDR3 consists of 15 residues. Per germline, CDR1 SGHRS and CDR2 YFSETQ. V trimming: 5 bases; J trimming: 4 bases; junction bases outside the gene matches: 7. Complete variable domain (other parts from reference TRBV5-1 and TRBJ2-3): KAGVTQTPRYLIKTRGQQVTLSCSPISGHRSVSWYQQTPGQGLQFLFEYFSETQRNKGNFPGRFSGRQFSNSRSEMNVSTLELGDSALYLCASRRQGARSDTQYFGPGTRLTVL.

The chain joins TRBV5-1 to TRBJ2-7; maybe TRBD1 (5 bases). From germline, CDR1 is SGHRS and CDR2 YFSETQ. The CDR3 has 17 amino acids. The V end was cut by 1 base, the J end by 0 bases, with 17 bases between. CDR3 bases: TGCGCCAGCAGCTTGAACGGTGGGTATGGGGCCTCCTACGAGCAGTACTTC. It yields the protein CASSLNGGYGASYEQYF.

The rearrangement joins TRBV24-1 to TRBJ1-4; D might be TRBD1 (6 bases). CDR1 is KGHDR, CDR2 SFDVKD, per germline. Trimming removed 3 bases at V and 8 bases at J, with 15 bases between. The length of the CDR3 is 15 residues. CDR3 loop: CATSDGERGGEKLFF. The DNA of the CDR3 is TGTGCCACCAGTGATGGGGAGAGGGGGGGAGAAAAACTGTTTTTT.

V and J are TRBV7-7 and TRBJ2-3, with TRBD2 matching over 9 bases. V was pared by 5 bases and J by 4 bases, with 10 bases of the junction left unmatched. Germline CDR1 is SSHAT and CDR2 is FNYEAQ (reference sequence). The CDR3 spans 16 residues. CDR3 sequence reads: CASSPGLAGISDTQYF. The CDR3 bases are TGTGCCAGCAGCCCGGGTCTAGCGGGGATTTCAGATACGCAGTATTTT. Using reference TRBV7-7 and TRBJ2-3 for the parts outside the CDR3, the full variable domain is GAGVSQSPRYKVTKRGQDVTLRCDPISSHATLYWYQQALGQGPEFLTYFNYEAQPDKSGLPSDRFSAERPEGSISTLTIQRTEQRDSAMYRCASSPGLAGISDTQYFGPGTRLTVL.

This chain connects TRBV9 to TRBJ2-2; TRBD2 might be the D (5 bases). Trimming left V 4 bases short and J 0 bases short, with 13 bases between. Germline loops: CDR1 SGDLS, CDR2 YYNGEE. The CDR3 runs 16 residues. CDR3 in amino acids: CASSPVPGTNTGELFF. The CDR3 bases are TGTGCCAGCAGCCCCGTTCCGGGGACGAACACCGGGGAGCTGTTTTTT.

The chain recombines TRBV7-2 with TRBJ1-3; a possible D gene is TRBD1 (5 bases). Trimming removed 1 base at V and 3 bases at J, with 10 bases between. Germline V gives CDR1 SGHTA, CDR2 FQGNSA. There are 15 residues in the CDR3. The CDR3: CASSLGQGGGNTIYF. The DNA for the CDR3 is TGTGCCAGCAGCTTAGGGCAGGGCGGTGGAAACACCATATATTTT.

The gene calls are TRBV9 and TRBJ2-1, with 15 bases lining up with TRBD2. Germline V gene data show CDR1 as SGDLS and CDR2 as YYNGEE. With V trimmed by 4 bases and J by 8 bases, 4 bases remained unmatched. This CDR3 contains 15 residues. The CDR3 sequence is CASSPGLAGGYEQFF. CDR3 nucleotides: TGTGCCAGCAGCCCGGGACTAGCGGGGGGCTATGAGCAGTTCTTC.

The V gene is TRBV5-1, the J gene TRBJ1-2, with 8 nucleotides matching TRBD1. The CDR3 is 16 amino acids. Germline CDR1 reads SGHRS; CDR2 reads YFSETQ. J lost 0 bases, V lost 7 bases, and 11 bases had no gene match. As DNA, the CDR3 is TGCGCCAGCCAGGCGACAGGGGCGCGATCTAACTATGGCTACACCTTC. It codes for CASQATGARSNYGYTF.

The rearrangement links TRBV14 to TRBJ2-1; D unresolved. Germline V lookup: CDR1 SGHDN, CDR2 FVKESK. V was pared by 4 bases and J by 4 bases, with 11 bases between. The CDR3 has 14 amino acids. This chain's CDR3 is CASSPGSTYNEQFF. CDR3 nucleotides: TGTGCCAGCAGCCCTGGGTCGACATACAATGAGCAGTTCTTC.

This clone appeared once. The chain couples TRBV30 to TRBJ1-1; tentatively, D is TRBD1 (5 bases). The germline V gene has CDR1 GTSNPN and CDR2 SVGIG (reference sequence). This CDR3 spans 12 amino acids. Trimming took off 2 bases at V and 5 bases at J, with 9 bases between the two ends. CDR3 bases: TGTGCCTGGAGTATCGGGGGAACTGAAGCTTTCTTT. This encodes CAWSIGGTEAFF.

Only one count was recorded for this clone. V gene TRBV4-1 combines with J gene TRBJ2-2, with TRBD2 matching over 9 bases. V lost 1 base and J lost 6; bases outside the gene matches: 6. Germline V gene sequence: CDR1 MGHRA, CDR2 YSYEKL. The CDR3 runs to 16 residues. CDR3 in amino acids: CASSQAAGGGPGELFF. CDR3 in DNA: TGCGCCAGCAGCCAAGCAGCGGGAGGTGGGCCCGGGGAGCTGTTTTTT.

The DNA for the CDR3 is TGTGCCAGCAGCGTATTCGGTCTCCTAGCCAAAAACATTCAGTACTTC. It yields the protein CASSVFGLLAKNIQYF. This sequence joins TRBV27 and TRBJ2-4; D gene uncertain. The CDR3 has 16 amino acids. Germline V lookup: CDR1 MNHEY, CDR2 SMNVEV (reference sequence). Trimming stripped 6 bases from V and 0 bases from J, with 15 bases between.

V usage is TRBV18 and J usage is TRBJ2-4; 7 bases align to TRBD1. The CDR3 totals 16 residues. The V and J ends lost 5 bases and 3 bases, in that order; junction bases with no gene match: 10. Germline V gene data show CDR1 as KGHSH and CDR2 as LQKENI. The CDR3 nucleotides read TGTGCCAGCTCAGCAATTACCCGGGACAGCAAAAACATTCAGTACTTC. This sequence encodes CASSAITRDSKNIQYF.

The chain combines TRBV6-5 with TRBJ2-1; D is perhaps TRBD2 (5 bases). Trimming stripped 6 bases from V and 2 bases from J, with 11 bases between. Germline V gives CDR1 MNHEY, CDR2 SVGAGI. CDR3 length: 14 residues. The CDR3 reads CASSGGLPYNEQFF. The CDR3 region has the DNA TGTGCCAGCAGCGGCGGGCTACCCTACAATGAGCAGTTCTTC.

The chain couples TRBV19 to TRBJ2-3; 7 bases map to TRBD1. The trim removed 9 bases at V and 0 bases at J, leaving 3 bases unmatched. Germline CDR1 reads LNHDA; CDR2 reads SQIVND (reference sequence). The CDR3 spans 13 residues. Here the CDR3 DNA reads TGTGCCAGCATACAGGGGAGCACAGATACGCAGTATTTT. Encoded protein: CASIQGSTDTQYF.

The chain recombines TRBV5-8 with TRBJ1-5, with a tentative D call TRBD1 (6 bases). Looked up from germline, CDR1 is SGHTS and CDR2 is YDEGEE. The CDR3 is 12 residues long. Trimming left V 6 bases short and J 5 bases short, with 9 bases between. This chain's CDR3 is CASKGDDQPQHF. In DNA, the CDR3 is TGTGCCAGCAAGGGGGATGATCAGCCCCAGCATTTT. The full variable domain, with the rest looked up from reference TRBV5-8 and TRBJ1-5, is EAGVTQSPTHLIKTRGQQATLRCSPISGHTSVYWYQQALGLGLQFLLWYDEGEERNRGNFPPRFSGRQFPNYSSELNVNALELEDSALYLCASKGDDQPQHFGDGTRLSIL.

The gene calls are TRBV7-6 and TRBJ1-5; 8 bases match TRBD1. Trimming at V came to 5 bases and at J to 3 bases, leaving 6 bases not matched to a gene. Germline CDR1 reads SGHVS; CDR2 reads FNYEAQ. This CDR3 has 15 residues. CDR3 in amino acids: CASSAGTGYNQPQHF. The CDR3 coding sequence is TGTGCCAGCAGCGCCGGGACAGGATACAATCAGCCCCAGCATTTT.

V gene TRBV19 combines with J gene TRBJ1-2; maybe TRBD1 (6 bases). The CDR3 has 14 amino acids. Germline CDR1 LNHDA, CDR2 SQIVND (reference sequence). V was shortened by 6 bases and J by 4 bases, with 15 bases between the two germline ends. CDR3 sequence: CASSFRGASYGYTF. The CDR3 DNA is TGTGCCAGTAGCTTCCGGGGGGCTAGCTATGGCTACACCTTC.

The V gene is TRBV27, the J gene TRBJ2-7, with 7 bases aligning to TRBD1. Losses at the gene ends were 5 bases for V and 2 bases for J; bases not matched to a gene: 9. The germline CDR1 and CDR2 sequences are MNHEY and SMNVEV (reference sequence). The CDR3 has 15 amino acids. The CDR3 reads CASSPYAGTAYEQYF. CDR3 bases: TGTGCCAGCAGTCCCTACGCCGGGACAGCCTACGAGCAGTACTTC.

The chain uses TRBV7-2 and TRBJ2-1; D is perhaps TRBD1 (6 bases). The V end lost 1 base, the J end lost 5 bases, and 12 bases lay between the germline ends. CDR3 length equals 15 residues. Germline CDR1 SGHTA, CDR2 FQGNSA. For the CDR3, the DNA is TGTGCCAGCAGCTTAGTAGGGGGAAGGGACAATGAGCAGTTCTTC. Protein: CASSLVGGRDNEQFF.

The genes are TRBV7-8 and TRBJ1-1; D is unclear. The CDR3 covers 14 residues. Germline V gene lookup returns CDR1 SGHVS and CDR2 FQNEAQ. Trimming cost V 4 bases and J 1 base, with 10 bases left between them. CDR3 in amino acids: CASSSPTGNTEAFF. The CDR3 DNA is TGTGCCAGCAGCTCCCCGACGGGGAACACTGAAGCTTTCTTT.

This clone appeared once. This chain connects TRBV6-1 to TRBJ2-1; no reliable D call. In germline, CDR1 is MNHNS, CDR2 SASEGT. V dropped 2 bases and J dropped 2 bases, with 10 bases sitting between them. The CDR3 is 15 residues long. The CDR3 sequence is CASSERLATYNEQFF. DNA of the CDR3: TGTGCCAGCAGTGAACGGTTAGCCACCTACAATGAGCAGTTCTTC.